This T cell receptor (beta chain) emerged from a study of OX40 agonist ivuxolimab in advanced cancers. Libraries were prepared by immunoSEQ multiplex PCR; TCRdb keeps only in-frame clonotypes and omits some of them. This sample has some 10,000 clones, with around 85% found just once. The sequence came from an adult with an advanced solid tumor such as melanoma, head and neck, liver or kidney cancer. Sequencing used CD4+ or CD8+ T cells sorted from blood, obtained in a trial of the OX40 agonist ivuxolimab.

CDR3 loop: CASSLALVNYGYTF. CDR3 bases: TGTGCCAGCAGCTTAGCGTTAGTTAACTATGGCTACACCTTC. J is TRBJ1-2 and V is TRBV7-9; D remains unclear. The V end was cut by 0 bases, the J end by 1 base, with 6 bases between. Germline CDR1 SEHNR, CDR2 FQNEAQ (reference sequence). This CDR3 has 14 residues.